This TCR beta chain was recovered during a study of blood T cell repertoires in COVID-19 (dated by TCRdb to the early 2020s). Some background on the complete study: Recovered participants in ImmuneRACE Cohort 3 were defined by two consecutive negative NP/OP PCR tests, clearance by a healthcare professional, or resolution of symptoms. Where HLA class I and class II types were available, the types were taken from metadata supplied by the sample provider, not from assay-based typing. Deeply sampled blood TCRbeta repertoires from subjects exposed to, actively infected with, or recovered from COVID-19 were included in the dataset. The prospective study material was composed of cDNA or gDNA derived from T cells, B-cell-depleted T cells, or PBMCs. Sample metadata almost always included a de-identified subject ID, COVID-19 status, age in years and sex. Samples came from the ongoing ImmuneRACE study (first 160 participants) plus 1,254 subjects from 6 global collaborators. Samples covering the acute and convalescent phases of COVID-19 were provided by collaborators in the United States, Italy and Spain. The repertoires were released in a freely available public database meant as a resource for research on the immune response to SARS-CoV-2. The paper's findings and limits, for the study overall: The quantity of clinical and demographic metadata differed by source and by participant and was supplied without curation.

TCRbeta CDR3 regions were amplified from genomic DNA using the immunoSEQ Assay, a bias-controlled multiplex PCR. The source study handled its data this way. Within the assay, amplification of reference gene primers was used to estimate how many nucleated cells each sample contained. To quantify the absolute abundance of each unique TCRbeta CDR3 rearrangement, sequence reads were collapsed and filtered. For each sample, productive Simpson clonality was calculated as the square root of Simpson's diversity index over productive rearrangements. The source is immuneACCESS, and TCRdb retained only in-frame sequences with V and J called. Part of the clones is not carried over; for the studies checked, unresolved V genes explain less than half of this, and the remainder is unexplained. V, J and clone size are those of that table, while D and trimming were read from the DNA. The sample data list about 210,000 clones, and about nine tenths of these were observed just once. The ten largest clones capture less than 8% of the sample.

About this clone itself: The specificity of this receptor is unknown. No per-base quality is available; no much larger clone lies one base away.

As encoded in the germline V gene, CDR1 is SGHDT while CDR2 is YYEEEE. The CDR3 runs 16 amino acids, cysteine and phenylalanine included. Only the CDR3 DNA stays, 48 bases, in frame from base 1. Between the V and J ends, shortened by 2 bases and 7 bases respectively, the junction contains 18 bases. Enrolling through a virtual design, the prospective study's participants ranged in age from roughly 18 to 89 years and lived across about two dozen United States geographic areas. In the prospective study, cohorts were assigned on the basis of participant-reported clinical history obtained from a screening survey and a study questionnaire. Mobile phlebotomists in the prospective study collected whole blood, serum and a nasopharyngeal or oropharyngeal swab from every participant. Participants in the prospective study had the option to provide additional blood draws and questionnaires over a roughly 2-month period. Before DNA extraction, blood samples from the prospective study were shipped at room temperature or frozen.

The sequence came from a man aged 25 to 40 in a cohort exposed to, infected with or recovered from COVID-19 (not recorded which). Sequenced input: PBMCs or T cells enriched from blood (not recorded which). Recombination connected TRBV5-6 to TRBJ1-4; tentative D gene TRBD1, with 6 bases matching. The DNA sequence follows: TGTGCCAGCAGCTTCCGACAGGCCCAAGGCGGTGAAAAACTGTTTTTT. Its amino acids are CASSFRQAQGGEKLFF.